A selection of T cell receptor beta chains follows, all from one sample in a study of OX40 agonist ivuxolimab in advanced cancers. Using immunoSEQ multiplex PCR, the repertoire was profiled, and TCRdb retains in-frame clones only, with some absent. The sample lists roughly 76,000 clones, 75% to 95% occurring once. This specimen consisted of CD4+ or CD8+ T cells sorted from blood, obtained in a trial of the OX40 agonist ivuxolimab. These receptors were collected from an adult with an advanced solid tumor such as melanoma, head and neck, liver or kidney cancer. Each CDR3 is given with its conserved first and last residue. Each record gives: D gene, V gene, clone size, J gene, CDR3 protein, CDR3 DNA. The D gene is left open where the match is weak. Clone size appears in some rows only: once, few, many, or a class for an expanded clone.

TRBD2	TRBV19	once	TRBJ2-2	CASSPLAGRTGELFF	TGTGCCAGCTCTCCACTAGCGGGTCGAACCGGGGAGCTGTTTTTT
NA	TRBV10-3	NA	TRBJ1-5	CASTRSEGQPQHF	TGTGCCTCAACGCGGTCAGAGGGTCAGCCCCAGCATTTT
TRBD2	TRBV7-2	NA	TRBJ2-7	CASSSTSGNYEQYF	TGTGCCAGCAGCTCGACTAGCGGGAACTACGAGCAGTACTTC
TRBD2	TRBV15	NA	TRBJ2-7	CATSRGLAGDEQYF	TGTGCCACCAGCAGAGGGCTAGCGGGAGACGAGCAGTACTTC
NA	TRBV28	once	TRBJ2-7	CASSFLRKAYEQYF	TGTGCCAGCAGTTTTTTGAGGAAGGCCTACGAGCAGTACTTC
TRBD1	TRBV7-6	NA	TRBJ2-1	CASSSSLQGPQNEQFF	TGTGCCAGCAGCTCCTCCCTACAGGGGCCACAAAATGAGCAGTTCTTC
NA	TRBV11-3	NA	TRBJ2-3	CASSRSSASSTDTQYF	TGTGCCAGCAGCCGAAGTTCCGCTAGCAGCACAGATACGCAGTATTTT
NA	TRBV7-9	NA	TRBJ1-4	CASSLTGAYEKLFF	TGTGCCAGCAGCTTAACGGGAGCATATGAAAAACTGTTTTTT
NA	TRBV19	NA	TRBJ2-7	CASSRQGGYEQYF	TGTGCCAGTAGTCGGCAGGGGGGGTACGAGCAGTACTTC
NA	TRBV7-2	NA	TRBJ1-5	CASSLAGGSNQPQHF	TGTGCCAGCAGCTTAGCGGGGGGTTCCAATCAGCCCCAGCATTTT
TRBD2	TRBV19	NA	TRBJ2-5	CASSFPGLAAETQYF	TGTGCCAGTAGTTTCCCGGGACTAGCGGCGGAGACCCAGTACTTC
TRBD2	TRBV11-3	once	TRBJ2-7	CASSFETLLAGVGEQYF	TGTGCCAGCAGCTTCGAGACCCTACTAGCGGGAGTGGGAGAGCAGTACTTC
NA	TRBV6-6	NA	TRBJ2-3	CASSPGRRPPDTQYF	TGTGCCAGCAGCCCAGGCCGGAGACCACCAGATACGCAGTATTTT
NA	TRBV2	NA	TRBJ2-2	CASSDEVDTGELFF	TGTGCCAGCAGTGATGAGGTGGACACCGGGGAGCTGTTTTTT
TRBD2	TRBV7-2	NA	TRBJ2-7	CASSYPELAGGGEQYF	TGTGCCAGCAGCTACCCGGAACTAGCGGGAGGGGGGGAGCAGTACTTC
NA	TRBV7-7	NA	TRBJ2-5	CASRAGTGETQYF	TGTGCTAGCAGGGCCGGGACTGGGGAGACCCAGTACTTC
NA	TRBV27	NA	TRBJ1-5	CASRAGGTNQPQHF	TGTGCCAGCAGGGCTGGGGGGACCAATCAGCCCCAGCATTTT
NA	TRBV6-5	NA	TRBJ2-7	CASSPRGTYEQYF	TGTGCCAGCAGTCCCAGGGGCACCTACGAGCAGTACTTC
NA	TRBV29-1	once	TRBJ1-1	CSVEVQWNTEAFF	TGCAGCGTTGAAGTACAGTGGAACACTGAAGCTTTCTTT
TRBD2	TRBV10-3	NA	TRBJ2-3	CAIRPGLAGGVGTDTQYF	TGTGCCATCAGGCCCGGGCTAGCGGGAGGAGTGGGGACAGATACGCAGTATTTT
TRBD1	TRBV4-1	NA	TRBJ1-4	CASSQGQGGPATNEKLFF	TGCGCCAGCAGCCAAGGACAGGGGGGACCCGCAACTAATGAAAAACTGTTTTTT
NA	TRBV19	NA	TRBJ1-5	CASSILGPNQPQHF	TGTGCCAGTAGTATCCTAGGGCCGAATCAGCCCCAGCATTTT
NA	TRBV5-8	NA	TRBJ1-5	CASSSGVYSNQPQHF	TGTGCCAGCAGCTCAGGGGTCTATAGCAATCAGCCCCAGCATTTT
TRBD2	TRBV11-2	NA	TRBJ2-7	CASSFYVGSGRFNEQYF	TGTGCCAGCAGCTTTTACGTGGGTAGCGGGAGGTTCAACGAGCAGTACTTC
TRBD1	TRBV6-5	NA	TRBJ2-3	CASRAGGRTDTQYF	TGTGCCAGCAGGGCAGGGGGCAGAACAGATACGCAGTATTTT
NA	TRBV6-1	NA	TRBJ2-4	CASSELEGGNIQYF	TGTGCCAGCAGTGAATTAGAGGGAGGAAACATTCAGTACTTC
NA	TRBV10-2	NA	TRBJ2-6	CASHGSSGANVLTF	TGCGCCAGCCACGGGAGCTCTGGGGCCAACGTCCTGACTTTC
NA	TRBV6-1	NA	TRBJ1-4	CASSVTDRWGAEVEKLFF	TGTGCCAGCAGTGTAACGGACCGGTGGGGTGCGGAGGTGGAAAAACTGTTTTTT
NA	TRBV6-1	NA	TRBJ1-2	CASTPFRGGNYGYTF	TGTGCCAGCACCCCCTTCCGGGGAGGTAACTATGGCTACACCTTC
NA	TRBV19	NA	TRBJ2-7	CASSLTPFPYEQYF	TGTGCCAGTAGTCTCACACCTTTTCCCTACGAGCAGTACTTC
NA	TRBV28	NA	TRBJ2-6	CASSFAFSSGANVLTF	TGTGCCAGCAGTTTTGCTTTTAGCTCTGGGGCCAACGTCCTGACTTTC
NA	TRBV28	NA	TRBJ2-5	CASSLVRAEETQYF	TGTGCCAGCAGTTTAGTTCGAGCTGAGGAGACCCAGTACTTC
NA	TRBV2	once	TRBJ1-4	CASNGRGEKLFF	TGTGCCAGCAACGGTCGGGGTGAAAAACTGTTTTTT
NA	TRBV28	NA	TRBJ2-1	CASSLASQGSNEQFF	TGTGCCAGCAGCCTAGCTTCACAGGGTAGCAATGAGCAGTTCTTC
TRBD1	TRBV7-9	NA	TRBJ2-1	CASSLTGGSYNEQFF	TGTGCCAGCAGCTTGACAGGGGGCTCGTACAATGAGCAGTTCTTC
TRBD2	TRBV5-1	NA	TRBJ2-2	CASRRTSANTGELFF	TGCGCCAGCAGACGGACTAGCGCAAACACCGGGGAGCTGTTTTTT
NA	TRBV27	NA	TRBJ2-7	CASTRRGGGEYEQYF	TGTGCCAGCACCCGCCGGGGAGGAGGGGAATACGAGCAGTACTTC
TRBD2	TRBV28	NA	TRBJ2-7	CASNMGGVPSYEQYF	TGTGCCAGCAACATGGGGGGGGTCCCCTCCTACGAGCAGTACTTC
NA	TRBV6-1	NA	TRBJ2-7	CASSTIQGPYEQYF	TGTGCCAGCAGTACTATACAGGGACCCTACGAGCAGTACTTC
NA	TRBV19	NA	TRBJ1-2	CASSIAGRGNYGYTF	TGTGCCAGTAGTATAGCTGGCAGAGGTAACTATGGCTACACCTTC
TRBD1	TRBV27	NA	TRBJ2-2	CASSPNTNRGHYTGELFF	TGTGCCAGCAGTCCTAATACGAACAGGGGGCATTACACCGGGGAGCTGTTTTTT
TRBD2	TRBV11-2	NA	TRBJ2-3	CASSLNPFGRLGDTQYF	TGTGCCAGCAGCTTGAATCCGTTCGGGAGGCTGGGAGATACGCAGTATTTT
NA	TRBV7-8	once	TRBJ2-2	CASSLSRANGHGELFF	TGTGCCAGCAGCTTAAGCAGGGCAAACGGCCACGGGGAGCTGTTTTTT
NA	TRBV18	NA	TRBJ2-1	CASSPVRISYNEQFF	TGTGCCAGCTCACCAGTCCGGATCTCGTACAATGAGCAGTTCTTC
NA	TRBV5-6	NA	TRBJ2-7	CASSWLGTAGRNEQYF	TGTGCCAGCAGCTGGCTGGGGACTGCGGGAAGGAACGAGCAGTACTTC
NA	TRBV19	once	TRBJ2-5	CASSPGETQYF	TGTGCCAGTAGTCCAGGGGAGACCCAGTACTTC
TRBD1	TRBV5-1	NA	TRBJ2-5	CASSSGQQETQYF	TGCGCCAGCAGCTCGGGACAGCAAGAGACCCAGTACTTC
TRBD1	TRBV2	NA	TRBJ1-5	CASSYRDRYSNQPQHF	TGTGCCAGCAGTTACCGGGACAGGTATAGCAATCAGCCCCAGCATTTT
TRBD2	TRBV27	once	TRBJ2-7	CASSPLASGRPYEQYF	TGTGCCAGCAGTCCACTCGCTAGCGGGAGACCCTACGAGCAGTACTTC